This TCR beta chain is drawn from a study of metastatic and nonmetastatic thyroid tumors. The CDR3 length is 17 residues. Trimming took 6 bases from V and 0 from J; bases not matched to a gene: 10. CDR1 is MDHEN and CDR2 is SYDVKM in the germline V gene. There are many counts of this clone. There were no patients who had received any treatment before thyroid surgery. TCRdb re-called clones via MiXCR from the PCR reads. The top ten clones hold around 10% of a sample with tens of thousands of clones, 10% to 15% of them seen once. Sequenced sample: blood. The chain has TRBV28 and TRBJ2-1; 8 bases agree with TRBD1. The TCR was taken from a female donor with papillary thyroid cancer or a benign thyroid nodule (not recorded which). Some clones in this sample may be carry-over from other donors' samples. The chain's CDR3 is CASSPPPGTGSYNEQFF. For the CDR3, the DNA is TGTGCCAGCAGCCCCCCACCCGGGACAGGCTCCTACAATGAGCAGTTCTTC.